This passage covers 18 T cell receptor beta chains from one sample sequenced in a study of blood T cell repertoires in COVID-19. Clones were read by immunoSEQ multiplex PCR, and TCRdb kept only the in-frame ones, dropping some. There are some 150,000 clones in the sample; approximately 86% occur only once, and roughly 3% lies in the top ten. Sequenced material: peripheral blood. The receptors shown here come from a man between 65 and 85 years old with acute or convalescent COVID-19.

The chain has TRBV3-1 (or the pseudogene TRBV3-2) and TRBJ1-1; D may be TRBD1 (6 bases). The ends were cut back, 4 bases at V and 0 bases at J, with 15 bases in the middle. CDR3 size: 16 residues. Per the germline V gene, CDR1 is LGHDT and CDR2 is YNNKEL (reference sequence). The chain's CDR3 is CASSPQGRDMNTEAFF. Written as DNA, the CDR3 is TGTGCCAGCAGCCCTCAGGGTAGGGACATGAACACTGAAGCTTTCTTT.

This clone was observed a handful of times. The rearrangement joins TRBV2 to TRBJ2-7; TRBD1 might be the D (6 bases). Trimming removed 8 bases at V and 5 bases at J, with 19 bases between. CDR1 and CDR2 from the germline V gene are SNHLY and FYNNEI. The CDR3 totals 14 residues. DNA of the CDR3: TGTGCCAGCGTCGAGAGGACAGCACTTAACGAGCAGTACTTC. Translated: CASVERTALNEQYF. Looking up the rest from reference TRBV2 and TRBJ2-7 gives the full variable domain: EPEVTQTPSHQVTQMGQEVILRCVPISNHLYFYWYRQILGQKVEFLVSFYNNEISEKSEIFDDQFSVERPDGSNFTLKIRSTKLEDSAMYFCASVERTALNEQYFGPGTRLTVT.

V and J are TRBV5-1 and TRBJ2-1, with D uncertain. This CDR3 contains 14 residues. Germline CDR1 and CDR2: SGHRS and YFSETQ. Trimming took off 2 bases at V and 6 bases at J, with 12 bases between the two ends. The DNA of the CDR3 is TGCGCCAGCAGCTTCCTAGGCGTAGGCAATGAGCAGTTCTTC. Protein sequence: CASSFLGVGNEQFF.

The CDR3 region is CSVGSGNTEAFF. The CDR3 bases are TGCAGCGTTGGTTCGGGGAACACTGAAGCTTTCTTT. The chain is built from TRBV29-1 and TRBJ1-1; D gene uncertain. Germline CDR1 SQVTM, CDR2 ANQGSEA. Trimming pared 4 bases from V and 1 base from J, leaving 7 bases between. CDR3 size: 12 residues.

The rearrangement uses TRBV3-1 (or the pseudogene TRBV3-2) and TRBJ2-1; 9 nucleotides align to TRBD2. The CDR3 extends over 14 amino acids. V dropped 3 bases and J dropped 6; count of bases not matched to a gene: 3. CDR1 LGHDT and CDR2 YNNKEL come from the germline V gene (reference sequence). DNA for the CDR3: TGTGCCAGCAGCCAGTCTAGCGGGGTCAATGAGCAGTTCTTC. Translating gives CASSQSSGVNEQFF.

This chain connects TRBV28 to TRBJ2-1; 9 bases map to TRBD2. The CDR3 totals 16 residues. The V segment lost 2 bases and the J segment 8 bases; nucleotides outside the gene matches: 10. The germline CDR1 and CDR2 sequences are MDHEN and SYDVKM. The CDR3 coding sequence is TGTGCCAGCAGTTTAAAAGCGGGAGGAAGGGACGATGAGCAGTTCTTC. Its protein product is CASSLKAGGRDDEQFF.

The rearrangement joins TRBV19 to TRBJ1-4; 8 nucleotides align to TRBD1. Germline CDR1 LNHDA, CDR2 SQIVND (reference sequence). There are 13 residues in the CDR3. The V segment lost 5 bases and the J segment 8 bases; nucleotides outside the gene matches: 4. The CDR3 DNA reads TGTGCCAGTAGTGCCGACAGGGGCGAAAAACTGTTTTTT. Protein: CASSADRGEKLFF.

V usage is TRBV5-4 and J usage is TRBJ2-3; D may be TRBD2 (6 bases). Germline CDR1 reads SGHNT; CDR2 reads YYREEE (reference sequence). The CDR3 loop spans 16 amino acids. Deletions cut 3 bases from V and 2 bases from J, with 16 bases between. In DNA form, the CDR3 reads TGTGCCAGCAGCTCAAAACGGGACTCCTACACAGATACGCAGTATTTT. Protein sequence: CASSSKRDSYTDTQYF.

The chain carries TRBV5-6 and TRBJ1-2, with D possibly being TRBD1 (6 bases). CDR1 is SGHDT and CDR2 is YYEEEE in the germline V gene. The CDR3 has 13 amino acids. Trimming cost V 4 bases and J 9 bases, with 16 bases left between them. The CDR3 DNA sequence: TGTGCCAGCAGCCTTCCAGGGGCGGAGAGCTACACCTTC. Protein: CASSLPGAESYTF. The full variable domain, its missing parts supplied by reference TRBV5-6 and TRBJ1-2, is DAGVTQSPTHLIKTRGQQVTLRCSPKSGHDTVSWYQQALGQGPQFIFQYYEEEERQRGNFPDRFSGHQFPNYSSELNVNALLLGDSALYLCASSLPGAESYTFGSGTRLTVV.

The rearrangement links TRBV4-2 to TRBJ2-2; 8 bases map to TRBD1. This CDR3 contains 15 residues. Looked up from germline, CDR1 is LGHNA and CDR2 is YNFKEQ. V gave up 1 base and J gave up 6 bases; unmatched junction bases: 4. In nucleotides, the CDR3 is TGTGCCAGCAGCCAAGTAACAGGGGGTGCCGGGGAGCTGTTTTTT. This translates into CASSQVTGGAGELFF.

The chain links TRBV11-1 to TRBJ2-4; tentatively, D is TRBD1 (5 bases). V dropped 6 bases and J dropped 6 bases, with 15 bases sitting between them. Germline V gives CDR1 SGHAT, CDR2 FQDESV (reference sequence). The CDR3 consists of 14 residues. CDR3 sequence reads: CASSHGQATNIQYF. In DNA form, the CDR3 reads TGTGCCAGCAGTCACGGACAAGCTACAAACATTCAGTACTTC. Variable domain in full (rest from reference TRBV11-1 and TRBJ2-4): EAEVAQSPRYKITEKSQAVAFWCDPISGHATLYWYRQILGQGPELLVQFQDESVVDDSQLPKDRFSAERLKGVDSTLKIQPAELGDSAMYLCASSHGQATNIQYFGAGTRLSVL.

V is TRBV11-3 and J is TRBJ2-1; 8 bases agree with TRBD1. The CDR3 spans 13 residues. Trimming removed 3 bases from V and 9 bases from J; junction bases left unmatched: 4. Germline CDR1 and CDR2: SGHNT and YENEEA. The DNA of the CDR3 is TGTGCCAGCAGCTTCGGACAGGGAGGTGAGCAGTTCTTC. It specifies CASSFGQGGEQFF.

The rearrangement joins TRBV11-2 to TRBJ2-4; D is uncertain. The CDR3 sequence is 14 residues long. V was shortened by 5 bases and J by 5 bases, with 13 bases between the two germline ends. Germline loops: CDR1 SGHAT, CDR2 FQNNGV. The CDR3 spells CASSVIAYQNIQYF. In nucleotides, the CDR3 is TGTGCCAGCAGCGTAATAGCCTACCAAAACATTCAGTACTTC.

V and J are TRBV19 and TRBJ1-5, with a possible D match to TRBD1 (5 bases). The germline V gene encodes CDR1 LNHDA and CDR2 SQIVND (reference sequence). The CDR3 is made up of 16 amino acids. The germline V and J ends were trimmed by 0 bases and 3 bases, with 12 bases remaining between them. The chain's CDR3 is CASSIDRGLNNQPQHF. The CDR3 nucleotides are TGTGCCAGTAGTATAGATCGGGGGTTGAACAATCAGCCCCAGCATTTT.

The V and J genes are TRBV27 and TRBJ1-1; 8 bases align to TRBD1. Germline CDR1 and CDR2: MNHEY and SMNVEV (reference sequence). The ends lost 5 bases at V and 0 bases at J; junction bases unmatched: 8. The length of the CDR3 is 16 residues. CDR3 protein: CASSLRQGWVNTEAFF. The CDR3, as DNA: TGTGCCAGCAGTCTACGACAGGGGTGGGTGAACACTGAAGCTTTCTTT.

The chain recombines TRBV5-1 with TRBJ2-5; weak D call: TRBD1 (7 bases). The CDR3 covers 13 residues. With 5 bases removed from V and 1 base from J, the gap between germline ends came to 9 bases. The germline CDR1 and CDR2 sequences are SGHRS and YFSETQ. The CDR3: CASSQGGQETQYF. CDR3 sequence (DNA): TGCGCCAGCAGTCAGGGGGGCCAAGAGACCCAGTACTTC.

This sequence joins TRBV5-1 and TRBJ2-5; weak D call: TRBD2 (6 bases). The CDR3 totals 15 residues. Trimming removed 0 bases at V and 5 bases at J, with 14 bases between. Germline assignment: CDR1 SGHRS and CDR2 YFSETQ. This CDR3 reads CASSLEGAGGETQYF. CDR3 bases: TGCGCCAGCAGCTTGGAAGGGGCCGGAGGGGAGACCCAGTACTTC.

The J gene is TRBJ1-3, the V gene TRBV7-8, with 7 bases that match TRBD1. The CDR3 runs 15 residues. J lost 4 bases, V lost 5 bases, and 8 bases had no gene match. Germline assignment: CDR1 SGHVS and CDR2 FQNEAQ. This chain's CDR3 is CASSPQGTAGNTIYF. The CDR3 DNA sequence: TGTGCCAGCAGCCCGCAGGGGACAGCGGGAAACACCATATATTTT.